Detailed here is one T cell receptor beta chain. Its antigen is currently unknown. The donors belonged to the approximately 120-subject validation cohort, separate from the roughly 700-subject first cohort. This specimen comes from a study of cytomegalovirus exposure and HLA in healthy donors. On the study more broadly: The roughly 110 validation repertoires were reported in a later analysis to have been generated on the same platform as the roughly 720 first-cohort repertoires. Study-wide results and caveats: There were over 150 TCR beta chains listed as cytomegalovirus-associated. In vitro experiments confirmed that a few CMV-associated chains were specific for CMV antigens.

V was clipped by 3 bases and J by 4 bases; unmatched bases: 4. The CDR3 has 14 residues. Per the germline V gene, CDR1 is KGHSH and CDR2 is LQKENI. Assay: immunoSEQ multiplex PCR; the TCRdb copy retains only in-frame clones and omits some. The data hold about 110,000 clones, with about 88% observed a single time. Material for sequencing was PBMCs. The V gene is TRBV18, the J gene TRBJ2-3; 7 bases fit TRBD1. The source of this sequence is a woman aged 18-29 years in good health and CMV-seronegative. DNA for the CDR3: TGTGCCAGCTCACCCCAGGGGGTAGCAGATACGCAGTATTTT. Translating it yields CASSPQGVADTQYF.